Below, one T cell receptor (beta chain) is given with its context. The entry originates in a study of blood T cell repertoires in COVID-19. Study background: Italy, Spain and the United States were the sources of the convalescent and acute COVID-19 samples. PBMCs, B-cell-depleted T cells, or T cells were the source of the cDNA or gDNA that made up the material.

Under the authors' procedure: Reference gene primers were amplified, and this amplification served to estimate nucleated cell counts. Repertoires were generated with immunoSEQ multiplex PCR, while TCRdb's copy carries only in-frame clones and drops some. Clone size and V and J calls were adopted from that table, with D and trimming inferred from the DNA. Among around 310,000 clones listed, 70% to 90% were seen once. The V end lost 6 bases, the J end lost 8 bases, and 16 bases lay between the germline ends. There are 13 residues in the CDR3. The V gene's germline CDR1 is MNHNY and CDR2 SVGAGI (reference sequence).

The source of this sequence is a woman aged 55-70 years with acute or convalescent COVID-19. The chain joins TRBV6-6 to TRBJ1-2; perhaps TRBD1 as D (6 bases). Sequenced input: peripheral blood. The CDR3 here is CASSPNREGGYTF. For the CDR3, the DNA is TGTGCCAGCAGCCCGAACAGGGAGGGAGGCTACACCTTC.